The 6 T cell receptor beta chains given below trace back to one sample, sequenced in a study of CD8+ T cells in alopecia areata. In each case, RNA was isolated and then reverse transcribed into cDNA as the sequencing template. Clones were read by immunoSEQ multiplex PCR, and TCRdb kept only the in-frame ones, dropping some. The sample has about 270,000 clones, 60% seen once. Treatment defined: oral pan-JAK inhibitor, 5-10 mg twice daily. The sequences come from CD4+ T cells sorted from blood, collected around week 53, from a patient treated with tofacitinib. These receptors were taken from a human donor with alopecia areata.

The chain is built from TRBV7-9 and TRBJ1-2; D is possibly TRBD1 (6 bases). This CDR3 is built from 13 residues. V gave up 5 bases and J gave up 4 bases, with 11 bases separating them. Looked up from germline, CDR1 is SEHNR and CDR2 is FQNEAQ (reference sequence). DNA for the CDR3: TGTGCCAGCAGCGCAAGGACAGTCTATGGCTACACCTTC. Protein: CASSARTVYGYTF.

The chain combines TRBV30 with TRBJ1-3, with D possibly being TRBD1 (5 bases). Trimming removed 4 bases at V and 1 base at J, with 11 bases between. Germline V CDR1 and CDR2: GTSNPN, SVGIG (reference sequence). The CDR3 loop spans 14 amino acids. CDR3 DNA sequence: TGTGCCTGGACCCTCGGGACGTCTGGAAACACCATATATTTT. It is translated as CAWTLGTSGNTIYF.

This chain uses TRBV5-1 with TRBJ1-2; D may be TRBD1 (5 bases). Germline loops: CDR1 SGHRS, CDR2 YFSETQ. The V gene lost 1 base and the J gene lost 1 base, with 11 bases spanning the gap. The CDR3 is 15 residues long. In DNA form, the CDR3 reads TGCGCCAGCAGCTTGAGTGGGGGTCTTAACTATGGCTACACCTTC. Protein: CASSLSGGLNYGYTF.

The V and J genes are TRBV9 and TRBJ1-2; the match to TRBD1 covers 8 bases. This CDR3 has 14 residues. The V gene's germline CDR1 is SGDLS and CDR2 YYNGEE. After removal of 3 bases from V and 4 bases from J, the junction contained 5 bases not matched to a gene. For the CDR3, the DNA is TGTGCCAGCAGCGCCAGGACAGGGCCCTATGGCTACACCTTC. Translation: CASSARTGPYGYTF. The entire variable domain, with the rest obtained from reference TRBV9 and TRBJ1-2, is as follows: DSGVTQTPKHLITATGQRVTLRCSPRSGDLSVYWYQQSLDQGLQFLIQYYNGEERAKGNILERFSAQQFPDLHSELNLSSLELGDSALYFCASSARTGPYGYTFGSGTRLTVV.

The V call is TRBV30, the J call TRBJ2-1; D unresolved. There are 13 residues in the CDR3. Trimming pared 5 bases from V and 3 bases from J, leaving 11 bases between. CDR1 is GTSNPN, CDR2 SVGIG, per germline (reference sequence). This chain's CDR3 is CAWALGLYNEQFF. The CDR3 region has the DNA TGTGCCTGGGCTCTGGGTCTCTACAATGAGCAGTTCTTC. Based on the CDR3 plus reference TRBV30 and TRBJ2-1, the full variable domain is SQTIHQWPATLVQPVGSPLSLECTVEGTSNPNLYWYRQAAGRGLQLLFYSVGIGQISSEVPQNLSASRPQDRQFILSSKKLLLSDSGFYLCAWALGLYNEQFFGPGTRLTVL.

This chain links TRBV25-1 with TRBJ2-5, with D maybe TRBD2 (5 bases). This CDR3 region has 16 residues. Deletions cut 0 bases from V and 1 base from J, with 12 bases between. The germline V gene encodes CDR1 MGHDK and CDR2 SYGVNS. CDR3 residues: CASSEYEGLRQETQYF. In nucleotides, the CDR3 is TGTGCCAGCAGTGAATATGAGGGATTACGCCAAGAGACCCAGTACTTC.